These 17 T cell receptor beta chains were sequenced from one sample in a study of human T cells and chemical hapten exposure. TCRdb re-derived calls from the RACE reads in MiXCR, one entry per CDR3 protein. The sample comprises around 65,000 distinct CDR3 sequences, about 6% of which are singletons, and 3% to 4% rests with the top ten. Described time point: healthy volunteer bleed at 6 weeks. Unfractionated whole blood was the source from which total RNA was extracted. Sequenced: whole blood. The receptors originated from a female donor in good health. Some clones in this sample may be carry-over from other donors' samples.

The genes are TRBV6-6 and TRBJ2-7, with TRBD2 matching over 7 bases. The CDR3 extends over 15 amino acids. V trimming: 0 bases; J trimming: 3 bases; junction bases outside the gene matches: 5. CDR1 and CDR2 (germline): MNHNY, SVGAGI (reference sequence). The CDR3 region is CASSYSAGELYEQYF. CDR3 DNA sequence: TGTGCCAGCAGTTACTCGGCGGGGGAACTCTACGAGCAGTACTTC.

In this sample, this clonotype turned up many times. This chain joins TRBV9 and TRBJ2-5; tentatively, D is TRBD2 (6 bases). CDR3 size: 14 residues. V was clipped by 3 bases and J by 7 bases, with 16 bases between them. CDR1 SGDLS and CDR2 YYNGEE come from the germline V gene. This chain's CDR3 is CASSEPSQEGTQYF. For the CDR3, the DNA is TGTGCCAGCAGCGAGCCCTCCCAGGAGGGGACCCAGTACTTC.

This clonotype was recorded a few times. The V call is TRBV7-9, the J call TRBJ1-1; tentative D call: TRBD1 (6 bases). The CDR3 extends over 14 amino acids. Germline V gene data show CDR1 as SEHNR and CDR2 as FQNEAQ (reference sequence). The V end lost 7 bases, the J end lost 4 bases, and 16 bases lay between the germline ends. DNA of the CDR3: TGTGCCAGCAATCCACAGGGAGTGGGCACTGAAGCTTTCTTT. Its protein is CASNPQGVGTEAFF.

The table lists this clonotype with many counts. CDR3 sequence reads: CSASPQGGYGYTF. DNA for the CDR3: TGCAGTGCTAGTCCTCAGGGAGGCTATGGCTACACCTTC. J is TRBJ1-2 and V is TRBV20-1, with a tentative D call TRBD1 (5 bases). The CDR3 is 13 amino acids. Between the trimmed V and J ends, which lost 3 bases and 4 bases, there was a span of 12 bases. Germline V lookup: CDR1 DFQATT, CDR2 SNEGSKA (reference sequence).

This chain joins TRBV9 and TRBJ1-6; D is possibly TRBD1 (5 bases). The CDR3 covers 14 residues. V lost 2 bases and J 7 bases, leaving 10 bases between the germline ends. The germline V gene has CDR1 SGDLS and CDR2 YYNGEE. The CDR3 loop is CASSVEGLNSPLHF. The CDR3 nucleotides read TGTGCCAGCAGCGTGGAGGGGTTGAATTCACCCCTCCACTTT.

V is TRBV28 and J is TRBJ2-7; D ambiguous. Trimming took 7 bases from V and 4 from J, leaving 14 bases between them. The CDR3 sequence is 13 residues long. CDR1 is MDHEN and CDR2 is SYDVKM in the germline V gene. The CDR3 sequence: CASNPGGVYEQYF. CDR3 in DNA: TGTGCCAGCAACCCCGGCGGTGTATACGAGCAGTACTTC.

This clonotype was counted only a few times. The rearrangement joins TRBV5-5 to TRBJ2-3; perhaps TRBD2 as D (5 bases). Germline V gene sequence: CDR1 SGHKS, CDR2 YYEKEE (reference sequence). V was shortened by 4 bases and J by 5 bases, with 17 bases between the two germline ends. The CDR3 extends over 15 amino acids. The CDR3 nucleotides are TGTGCCAGCAGCGAACCGGGGAGCCTTGGAGATACGCAGTATTTT. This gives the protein CASSEPGSLGDTQYF.

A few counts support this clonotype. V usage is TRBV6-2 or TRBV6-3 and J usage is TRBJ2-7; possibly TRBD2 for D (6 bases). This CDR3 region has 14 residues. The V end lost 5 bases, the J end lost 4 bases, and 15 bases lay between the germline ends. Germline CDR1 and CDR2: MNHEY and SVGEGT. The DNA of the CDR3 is TGTGCCAGCAGTATCATAGCGGAAGAATACGAGCAGTACTTC. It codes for CASSIIAEEYEQYF.

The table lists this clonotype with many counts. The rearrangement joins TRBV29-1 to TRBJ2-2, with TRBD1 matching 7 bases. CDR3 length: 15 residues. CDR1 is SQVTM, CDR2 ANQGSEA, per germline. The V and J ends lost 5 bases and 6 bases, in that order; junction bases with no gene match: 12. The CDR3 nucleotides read TGCAGCGTTCCCCAGGGGGTAGGGACGGCCGGGGAGCTGTTTTTT. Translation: CSVPQGVGTAGELFF.

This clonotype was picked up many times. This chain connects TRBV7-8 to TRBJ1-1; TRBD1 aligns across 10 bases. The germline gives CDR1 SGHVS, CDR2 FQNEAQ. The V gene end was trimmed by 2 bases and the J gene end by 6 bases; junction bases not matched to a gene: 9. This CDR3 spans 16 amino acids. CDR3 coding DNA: TGTGCCAGCAGCTTACCTAGGACAGGGGGAAGTCCTGAAGCTTTCTTT. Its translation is CASSLPRTGGSPEAFF. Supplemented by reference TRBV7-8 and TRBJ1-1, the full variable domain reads GAGVSQSPRYKVAKRGQDVALRCDPISGHVSLFWYQQALGQGPEFLTYFQNEAQLDKSGLPSDRFFAERPEGSVSTLKIQRTQQEDSAVYLCASSLPRTGGSPEAFFGQGTRLTVV.

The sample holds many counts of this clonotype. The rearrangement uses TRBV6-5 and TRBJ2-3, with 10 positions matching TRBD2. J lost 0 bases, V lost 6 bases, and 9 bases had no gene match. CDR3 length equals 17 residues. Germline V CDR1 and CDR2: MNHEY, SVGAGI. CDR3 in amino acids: CASRKGLAERSTDTQYF. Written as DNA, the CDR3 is TGTGCCAGCAGGAAAGGACTAGCGGAGAGAAGCACAGATACGCAGTATTTT.

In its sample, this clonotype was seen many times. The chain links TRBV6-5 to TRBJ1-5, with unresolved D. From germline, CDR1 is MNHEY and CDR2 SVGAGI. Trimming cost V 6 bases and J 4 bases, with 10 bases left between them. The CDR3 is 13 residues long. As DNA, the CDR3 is TGTGCCAGCAGGCGAACGGGGAATCAGCCCCAGCATTTT. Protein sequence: CASRRTGNQPQHF.

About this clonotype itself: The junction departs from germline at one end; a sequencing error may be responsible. The CDR3 loop reads CASSPGAIF. The CDR3 DNA follows: TGTGCCAGCAGTCCTGGGGCGATTTTT. The V call is TRBV2, the J call TRBJ1-4, with a possible D match to TRBD1 (5 bases). Germline V gene sequence: CDR1 SNHLY, CDR2 FYNNEI. The CDR3 is made up of 9 amino acids. The variable domain in full, completed from reference TRBV2 and TRBJ1-4, reads EPEVTQTPSHQVTQMGQEVILRCVPISNHLYFYWYRQILGQKVEFLVSFYNNEISEKSEIFDDQFSVERPDGSNFTLKIRSTKLEDSAMYFCASSPGAIFGSGTQLSVL.

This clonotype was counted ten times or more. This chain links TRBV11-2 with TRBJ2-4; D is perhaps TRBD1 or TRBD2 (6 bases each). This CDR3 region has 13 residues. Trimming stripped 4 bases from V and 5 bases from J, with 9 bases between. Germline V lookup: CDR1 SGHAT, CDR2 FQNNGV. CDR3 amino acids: CASSSGGQNIQYF. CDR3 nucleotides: TGTGCCAGCAGCTCCGGGGGCCAAAACATTCAGTACTTC.

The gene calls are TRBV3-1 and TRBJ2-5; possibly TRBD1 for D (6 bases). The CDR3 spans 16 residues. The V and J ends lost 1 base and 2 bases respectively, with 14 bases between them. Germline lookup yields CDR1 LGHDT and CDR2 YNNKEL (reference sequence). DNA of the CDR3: TGTGCCAGCAGCCAAGCCATAGGGGGTTTACAAGAGACCCAGTACTTC. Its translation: CASSQAIGGLQETQYF.

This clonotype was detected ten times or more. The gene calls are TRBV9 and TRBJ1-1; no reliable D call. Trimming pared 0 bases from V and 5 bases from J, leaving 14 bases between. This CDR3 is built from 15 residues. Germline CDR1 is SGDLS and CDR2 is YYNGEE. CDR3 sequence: CASSVEASGGTEAFF. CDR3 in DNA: TGTGCCAGCAGCGTAGAGGCCTCCGGAGGTACTGAAGCTTTCTTT.

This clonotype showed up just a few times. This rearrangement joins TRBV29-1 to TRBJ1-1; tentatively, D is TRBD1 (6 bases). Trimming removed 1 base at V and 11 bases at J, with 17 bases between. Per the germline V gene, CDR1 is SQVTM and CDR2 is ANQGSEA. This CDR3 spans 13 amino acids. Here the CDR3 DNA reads TGCAGCGTTGAAGTCGTACAGGGAGGCTTTGCTTTCTTT. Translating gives CSVEVVQGGFAFF.